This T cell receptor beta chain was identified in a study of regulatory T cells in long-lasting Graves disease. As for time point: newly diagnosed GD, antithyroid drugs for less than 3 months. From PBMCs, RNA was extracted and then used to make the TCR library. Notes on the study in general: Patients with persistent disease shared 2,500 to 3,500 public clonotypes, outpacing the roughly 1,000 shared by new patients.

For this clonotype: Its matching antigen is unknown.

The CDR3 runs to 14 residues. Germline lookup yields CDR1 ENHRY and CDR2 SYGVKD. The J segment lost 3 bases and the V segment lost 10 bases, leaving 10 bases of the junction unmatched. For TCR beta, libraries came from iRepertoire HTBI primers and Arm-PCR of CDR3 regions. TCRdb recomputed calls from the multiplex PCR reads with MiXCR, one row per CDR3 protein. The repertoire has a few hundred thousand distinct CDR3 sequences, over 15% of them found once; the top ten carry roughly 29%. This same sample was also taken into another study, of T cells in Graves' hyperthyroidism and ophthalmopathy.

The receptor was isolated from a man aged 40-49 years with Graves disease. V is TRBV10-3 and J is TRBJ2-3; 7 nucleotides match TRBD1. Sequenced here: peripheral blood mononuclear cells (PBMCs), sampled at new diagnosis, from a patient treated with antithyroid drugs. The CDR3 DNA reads TGTGCCACCAAGATGGACAGGTTGACAGATACGCAGTATTTT. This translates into CATKMDRLTDTQYF.